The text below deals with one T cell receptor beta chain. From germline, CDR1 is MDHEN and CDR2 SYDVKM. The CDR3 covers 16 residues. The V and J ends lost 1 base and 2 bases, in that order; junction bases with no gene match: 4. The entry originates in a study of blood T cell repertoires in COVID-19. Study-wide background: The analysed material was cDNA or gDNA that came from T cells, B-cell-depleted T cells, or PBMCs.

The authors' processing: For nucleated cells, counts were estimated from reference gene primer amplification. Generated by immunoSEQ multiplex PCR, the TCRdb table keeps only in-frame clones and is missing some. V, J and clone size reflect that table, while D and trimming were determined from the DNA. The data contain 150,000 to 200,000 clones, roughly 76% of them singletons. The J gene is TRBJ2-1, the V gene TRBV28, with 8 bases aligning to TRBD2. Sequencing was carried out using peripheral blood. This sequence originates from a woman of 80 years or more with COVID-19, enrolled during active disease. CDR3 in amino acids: CASSLYTGGPYNEQFF. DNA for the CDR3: TGTGCCAGCAGTTTATATACGGGAGGGCCCTACAATGAGCAGTTCTTC.